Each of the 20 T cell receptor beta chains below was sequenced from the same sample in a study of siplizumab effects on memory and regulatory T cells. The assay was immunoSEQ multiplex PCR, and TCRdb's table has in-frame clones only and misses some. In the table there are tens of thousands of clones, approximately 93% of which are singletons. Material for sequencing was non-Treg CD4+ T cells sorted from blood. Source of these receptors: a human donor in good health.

CDR3 in DNA: TGTGCCAGCAGCCCTTTTATCCAGGGGTATGAGCAGTTCTTC. Protein: CASSPFIQGYEQFF. The chain is built from TRBV14 and TRBJ2-1, with D possibly being TRBD1 (6 bases). The CDR3 runs to 14 residues. In germline, CDR1 is SGHDN, CDR2 FVKESK. Trimming left V 4 bases short and J 8 bases short, with 15 bases between.

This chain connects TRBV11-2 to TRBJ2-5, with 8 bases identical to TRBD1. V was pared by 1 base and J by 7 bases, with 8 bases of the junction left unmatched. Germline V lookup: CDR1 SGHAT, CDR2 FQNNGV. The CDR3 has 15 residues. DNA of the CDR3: TGTGCCAGCAGCTTAGGACAGGGGCGTTTTGGGACCCAGTACTTC. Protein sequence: CASSLGQGRFGTQYF.

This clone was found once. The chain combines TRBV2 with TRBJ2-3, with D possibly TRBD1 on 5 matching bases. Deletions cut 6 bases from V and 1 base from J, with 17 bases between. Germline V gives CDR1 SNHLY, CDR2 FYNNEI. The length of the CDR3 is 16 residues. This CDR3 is CASRKGLGSGTDTQYF. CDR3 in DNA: TGTGCCAGCAGGAAGGGGCTAGGGTCAGGCACAGATACGCAGTATTTT.

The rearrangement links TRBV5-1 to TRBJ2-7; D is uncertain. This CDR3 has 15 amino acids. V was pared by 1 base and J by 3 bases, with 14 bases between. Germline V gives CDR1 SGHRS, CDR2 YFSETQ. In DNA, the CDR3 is TGCGCCAGCAGCTTGTCAACGGGTCAAAACTACGAGCAGTACTTC. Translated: CASSLSTGQNYEQYF.

The CDR3 DNA reads TGTGCCAGCAGCGTTCTAGCGGGGGGGACCGGGGAGCTGTTTTTT. Its translation is CASSVLAGGTGELFF. V is TRBV9 and J is TRBJ2-2, with 12 bases lining up with TRBD2. The CDR3 is 15 amino acids. Trimming at V came to 2 bases and at J to 5 bases, leaving 1 base not matched to a gene. Germline assignment: CDR1 SGDLS and CDR2 YYNGEE.

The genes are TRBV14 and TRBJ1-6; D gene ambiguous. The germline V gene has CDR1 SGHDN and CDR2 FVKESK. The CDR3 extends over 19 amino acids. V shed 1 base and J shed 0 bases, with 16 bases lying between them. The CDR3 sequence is CASSQVGILGSSYNSPLHF. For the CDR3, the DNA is TGTGCCAGCAGCCAAGTCGGAATATTGGGGAGCTCCTATAATTCACCCCTCCACTTT. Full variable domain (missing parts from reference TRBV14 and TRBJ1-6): EAGVTQFPSHSVIEKGQTVTLRCDPISGHDNLYWYRRVMGKEIKFLLHFVKESKQDESGMPNNRFLAERTGGTYSTLKVQPAELEDSGVYFCASSQVGILGSSYNSPLHFGNGTRLTVT.

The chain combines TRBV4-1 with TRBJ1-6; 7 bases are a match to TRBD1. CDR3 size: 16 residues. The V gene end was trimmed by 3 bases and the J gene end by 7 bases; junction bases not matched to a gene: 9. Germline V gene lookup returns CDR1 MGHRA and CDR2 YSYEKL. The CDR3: CASSQTDRDRNSPLHF. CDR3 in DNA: TGCGCCAGCAGCCAGACAGACAGGGATCGGAATTCACCCCTCCACTTT.

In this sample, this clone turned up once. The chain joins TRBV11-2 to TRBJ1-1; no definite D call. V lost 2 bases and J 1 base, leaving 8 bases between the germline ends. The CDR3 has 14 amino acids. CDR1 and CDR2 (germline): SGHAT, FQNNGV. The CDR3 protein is CASSLRRGNTEAFF. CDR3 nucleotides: TGTGCCAGCAGCTTAAGACGGGGGAACACTGAAGCTTTCTTT.

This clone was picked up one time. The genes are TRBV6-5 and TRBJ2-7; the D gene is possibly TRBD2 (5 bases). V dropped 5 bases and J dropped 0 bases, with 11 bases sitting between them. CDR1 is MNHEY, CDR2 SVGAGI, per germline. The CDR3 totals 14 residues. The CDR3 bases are TGTGCCAGCAGTCATGGTGGGAGCTCCTACGAGCAGTACTTC. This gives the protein CASSHGGSSYEQYF.

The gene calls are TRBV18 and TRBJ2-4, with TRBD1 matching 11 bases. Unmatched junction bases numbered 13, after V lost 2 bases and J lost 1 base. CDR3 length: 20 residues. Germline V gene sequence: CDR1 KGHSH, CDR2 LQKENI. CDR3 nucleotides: TGTGCCAGCTCACCAAGGGTCTGGACAGGGGGCGCCGTGGCCAAAAACATTCAGTACTTC. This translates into CASSPRVWTGGAVAKNIQYF.

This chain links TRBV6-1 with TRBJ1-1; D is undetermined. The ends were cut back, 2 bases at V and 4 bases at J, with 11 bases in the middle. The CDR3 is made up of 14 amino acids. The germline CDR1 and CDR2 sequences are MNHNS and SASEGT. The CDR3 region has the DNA TGTGCCAGCAGTGAAAGGGCCTGGGGCACTGAAGCTTTCTTT. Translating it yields CASSERAWGTEAFF.

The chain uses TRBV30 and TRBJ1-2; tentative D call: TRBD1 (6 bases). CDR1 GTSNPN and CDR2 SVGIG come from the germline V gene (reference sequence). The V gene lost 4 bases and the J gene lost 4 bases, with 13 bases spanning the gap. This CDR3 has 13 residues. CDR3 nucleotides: TGTGCCTGGAAGGCGGGGGGCCGCTATGGCTACACCTTC. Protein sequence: CAWKAGGRYGYTF.

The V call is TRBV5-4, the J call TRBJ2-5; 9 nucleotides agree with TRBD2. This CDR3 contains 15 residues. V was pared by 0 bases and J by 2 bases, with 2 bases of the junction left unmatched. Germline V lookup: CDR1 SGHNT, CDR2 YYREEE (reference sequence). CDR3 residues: CASSLELAGQETQYF. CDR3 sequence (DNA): TGTGCCAGCAGCTTGGAGCTAGCGGGGCAAGAGACCCAGTACTTC.

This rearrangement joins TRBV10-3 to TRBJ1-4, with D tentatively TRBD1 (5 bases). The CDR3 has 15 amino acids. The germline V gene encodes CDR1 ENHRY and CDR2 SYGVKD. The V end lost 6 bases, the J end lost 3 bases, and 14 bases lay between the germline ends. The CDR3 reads CAISESGAPNEKLFF. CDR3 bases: TGTGCCATCAGCGAATCCGGGGCACCTAATGAAAAACTGTTTTTT.

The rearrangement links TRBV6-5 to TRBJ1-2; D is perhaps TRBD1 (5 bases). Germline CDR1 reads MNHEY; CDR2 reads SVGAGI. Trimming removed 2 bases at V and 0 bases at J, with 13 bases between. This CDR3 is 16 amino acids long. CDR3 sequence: CASSYGQGRANYGYTF. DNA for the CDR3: TGTGCCAGCAGTTACGGGCAGGGTAGGGCTAACTATGGCTACACCTTC.

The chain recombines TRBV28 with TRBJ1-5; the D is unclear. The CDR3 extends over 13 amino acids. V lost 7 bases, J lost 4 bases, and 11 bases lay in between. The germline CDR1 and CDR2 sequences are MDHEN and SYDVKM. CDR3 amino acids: CASKTGLNQPQHF. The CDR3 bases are TGTGCCAGCAAAACGGGGTTAAATCAGCCCCAGCATTTT.

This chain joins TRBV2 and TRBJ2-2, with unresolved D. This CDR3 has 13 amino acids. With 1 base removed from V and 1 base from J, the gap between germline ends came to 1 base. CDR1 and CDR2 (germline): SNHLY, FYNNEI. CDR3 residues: CASSEGNTGELFF. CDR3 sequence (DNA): TGTGCCAGCAGTGAAGGGAACACCGGGGAGCTGTTTTTT.

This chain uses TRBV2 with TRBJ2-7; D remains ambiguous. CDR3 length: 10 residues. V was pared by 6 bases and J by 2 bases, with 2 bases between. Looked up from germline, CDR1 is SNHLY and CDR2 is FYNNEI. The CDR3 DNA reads TGTGCCAGCAGACCCTACGAGCAGTACTTC. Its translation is CASRPYEQYF.

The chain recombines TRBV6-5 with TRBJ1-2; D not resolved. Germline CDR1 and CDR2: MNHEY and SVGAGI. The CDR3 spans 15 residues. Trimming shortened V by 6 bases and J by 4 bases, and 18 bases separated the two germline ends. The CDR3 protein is CASRVSKTVGYGYTF. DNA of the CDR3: TGTGCCAGCAGGGTCTCAAAAACGGTCGGCTATGGCTACACCTTC.

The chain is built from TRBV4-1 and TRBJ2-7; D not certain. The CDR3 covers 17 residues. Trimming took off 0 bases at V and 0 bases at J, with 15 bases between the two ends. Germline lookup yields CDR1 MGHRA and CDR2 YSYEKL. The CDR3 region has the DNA TGCGCCAGCAGCCAAGAGTCTTTGAGTGCAAGCTCCTACGAGCAGTACTTC. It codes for CASSQESLSASSYEQYF.